This paragraph reports one T cell receptor beta chain. The antigen is unknown. The CDR3 length is 13 residues. V lost 4 bases and J 5 bases, leaving 14 bases between the germline ends. Per the germline V gene, CDR1 is SQVTM and CDR2 is ANQGSEA. The data belong to a study of shared clonotypes between healthy human individuals. Study-wide context: The study drew on a couple of women and a few men aged 18 to 49 as donors.

Study findings and constraints: The small donor group covered limited genetic and exposure diversity. The expectation was that sequencing depth would affect clonotype sharing among donors.

Original analysis: ImmunoSEQ output lacked quality scores and full-length reads, limiting matched filtering. Clones were read by immunoSEQ multiplex PCR, and TCRdb kept only the in-frame ones, dropping some. V, J and clone size derive from that table, while D and trimming were established from the DNA sequence. The table has hundreds of thousands of clones, 70% to 80% seen once; the top ten hold less than 15%. Sample: PBMCs. V and J are TRBV29-1 and TRBJ2-5, with D possibly called TRBD1 or TRBD2 (5 bases each). The clonotype comes from a woman between 40 and 55 years old in good health. Some clones in this sample may be carry-over from other donors' samples. The CDR3 region has the DNA TGCAGCGTTGGAGGGGCCGGGGAGGAGACCCAGTACTTC. Its protein product is CSVGGAGEETQYF.